Shown below are 6 T cell receptor beta chains from a single sample sequenced in a study of blood T cell repertoires in COVID-19. The method was immunoSEQ multiplex PCR; TCRdb's version includes in-frame clones alone and lacks a portion of them. The sample shows around 50,000 clones, around 86% of them seen only once. Sequencing used peripheral blood. Receptors were obtained from a woman aged 80 or older with acute or convalescent COVID-19.

This clone occurred once. V gene TRBV19 combines with J gene TRBJ2-1; 12 bases map to TRBD2. This CDR3 contains 17 residues. Germline lookup yields CDR1 LNHDA and CDR2 SQIVND (reference sequence). V shed 3 bases and J 9 bases; nucleotides not matched to a gene: 12. The CDR3 DNA reads TGTGCCAGTAGTATGACTAGCGGGGGAGGCGTAAAGGGTGAGCAGTTCTTC. Protein sequence: CASSMTSGGGVKGEQFF. Full variable domain (outside the CDR3, taken from reference TRBV19 and TRBJ2-1): DGGITQSPKYLFRKEGQNVTLSCEQNLNHDAMYWYRQDPGQGLRLIYYSQIVNDFQKGDIAEGYSVSREKKESFPLTVTSAQKNPTAFYLCASSMTSGGGVKGEQFFGPGTRLTVL.

This clone was observed a single time. The chain couples TRBV5-4 to TRBJ2-7, with 8 bases aligning to TRBD2. The CDR3 contains 18 residues. Germline CDR1 is SGHNT and CDR2 is YYREEE (reference sequence). V dropped 3 bases and J dropped 3; count of bases not matched to a gene: 17. DNA of the CDR3: TGTGCCAGCAGCTCCCCAGAACCGGGACTAGGGAAGGTCTACGAGCAGTACTTC. Its translation is CASSSPEPGLGKVYEQYF.

V usage is TRBV6-1 and J usage is TRBJ2-3; 9 bases line up with TRBD2. V was pared by 1 base and J by 7 bases, with 6 bases of the junction left unmatched. The CDR3 has 15 residues. Per the germline V gene, CDR1 is MNHNS and CDR2 is SASEGT. The CDR3 loop reads CASSEGGGRVYTQYF. In DNA, the CDR3 is TGTGCCAGCAGTGAAGGGGGCGGGAGGGTATATACGCAGTATTTT.

The V and J genes are TRBV11-2 and TRBJ1-6; the D is unclear. V was clipped by 3 bases and J by 5 bases, with 11 bases between them. The CDR3 has 15 amino acids. Germline V gives CDR1 SGHAT, CDR2 FQNNGV. CDR3 loop: CASSFGQKDNSPLHF. Written as DNA, the CDR3 is TGTGCCAGCAGCTTTGGGCAGAAGGATAATTCACCCCTCCACTTT.

This clone was recorded once. The V gene is TRBV9, the J gene TRBJ1-1; 9 nucleotides agree with TRBD1. Germline assignment: CDR1 SGDLS and CDR2 YYNGEE. The CDR3 totals 15 residues. The V segment lost 3 bases and the J segment 3 bases; nucleotides outside the gene matches: 6. In DNA form, the CDR3 reads TGTGCCAGCAGCGCAACAGGGGGCACGGACACTGAAGCTTTCTTT. Translated: CASSATGGTDTEAFF.

CDR3 region: CASSLTGLTDTQYF. The DNA of the CDR3 is TGTGCCAGCAGCTTGACAGGGTTAACAGATACGCAGTATTTT. The rearrangement links TRBV11-3 to TRBJ2-3, with 7 bases identical to TRBD1. The germline gives CDR1 SGHNT, CDR2 YENEEA. CDR3 length: 14 amino acids. V dropped 3 bases and J dropped 3; count of bases not matched to a gene: 3.